The 27 T cell receptor beta chains below were found in one sample sequenced in a study of PD-L1 blockade in urothelial cancer. Profiling relied on immunoSEQ multiplex PCR, and the TCRdb table lists in-frame clones only, not all of them. The data contain 46,000 or so clones, 70% to 90% of them seen just once; the ten biggest clones take up 6% to 9%. The sample here was PBMCs, taken around atezolizumab (anti-PD-L1) treatment. Receptors originate from a man aged 55-75 years with urothelial cancer.

This clone was recorded only once. The chain employs TRBV6-6 and TRBJ2-7; TRBD1 might be the D (6 bases). The germline V and J ends were trimmed by 4 bases and 2 bases, with 15 bases remaining between them. Germline assignment: CDR1 MNHNY and CDR2 SVGAGI (reference sequence). The CDR3 spans 15 residues. CDR3 bases: TGTGCCAGCAGTTTAAGACAGGACCAGACCTACGAGCAGTACTTC. Translating gives CASSLRQDQTYEQYF.

This rearrangement joins TRBV2 to TRBJ1-1; possibly TRBD1 for D (6 bases). This CDR3 comprises 14 residues. The V end was cut by 6 bases, the J end by 4 bases, with 15 bases between. The germline V gene has CDR1 SNHLY and CDR2 FYNNEI. CDR3 residues: CASSLGQRSTEAFF. CDR3 in DNA: TGTGCCAGCAGCCTAGGACAGAGGAGCACTGAAGCTTTCTTT.

In its sample, this clone was seen once. The genes are TRBV6-1 and TRBJ2-4, with TRBD2 as a possible D gene (6 bases). Trimming left V 1 base short and J 0 bases short, with 25 bases between. Per the germline V gene, CDR1 is MNHNS and CDR2 is SASEGT. The CDR3 length is 21 residues. The CDR3 loop is CASSEGSQGLHYYLAKNIQYF. For the CDR3, the DNA is TGTGCCAGCAGTGAAGGGTCCCAGGGACTCCACTACTATCTAGCCAAAAACATTCAGTACTTC.

V gene TRBV6-5 combines with J gene TRBJ2-3, with D possibly being TRBD2 (5 bases). The V gene lost 2 bases and the J gene lost 4 bases, with 13 bases spanning the gap. The germline gives CDR1 MNHEY, CDR2 SVGAGI. CDR3 length: 15 amino acids. The CDR3 reads CASSYRAQRADTQYF. The CDR3 DNA reads as TGTGCCAGCAGTTACCGGGCCCAGAGGGCAGATACGCAGTATTTT.

This chain connects TRBV28 to TRBJ1-1; no reliable D call. Trimming shortened V by 7 bases and J by 1 base, and 10 bases separated the two germline ends. The CDR3 covers 13 residues. Germline values: CDR1 MDHEN, CDR2 SYDVKM. The CDR3 region is CASIRVRNTEAFF. The CDR3, as DNA: TGTGCCAGCATTCGGGTCAGGAACACTGAAGCTTTCTTT.

The chain combines TRBV5-1 with TRBJ2-2; 7 nucleotides line up with TRBD1. This CDR3 has 15 amino acids. Unmatched junction bases numbered 6, after V lost 3 bases and J lost 4 bases. Germline-derived CDR1 and CDR2 are SGHRS and YFSETQ. This CDR3 is CASSSRDSFTGELFF. CDR3 sequence (DNA): TGCGCCAGCAGCTCCCGGGACAGTTTCACCGGGGAGCTGTTTTTT.

The CDR3 region is CASRDRVNTEAFF. The CDR3 DNA is TGTGCCAGTAGGGACAGGGTGAACACTGAAGCTTTCTTT. The chain carries TRBV19 and TRBJ1-1; 8 positions match TRBD1. V lost 6 bases, J lost 0 bases, and 0 bases stayed unmatched. The CDR3 is 13 residues long. Looked up from germline, CDR1 is LNHDA and CDR2 is SQIVND (reference sequence).

V is TRBV7-9 and J is TRBJ2-3; TRBD2 is a possible D gene (6 bases). The germline CDR1 and CDR2 sequences are SEHNR and FQNEAQ (reference sequence). V shed 5 bases and J shed 4 bases, with 10 bases lying between them. The CDR3 is made up of 13 amino acids. In DNA form, the CDR3 reads TGTGCCAGCAGCCCTTCGGGGGCAGATACGCAGTATTTT. Its protein product is CASSPSGADTQYF.

The chain couples TRBV19 to TRBJ1-2; TRBD1 is a possible D gene (5 bases). The germline V gene has CDR1 LNHDA and CDR2 SQIVND (reference sequence). The V end lost 5 bases, the J end lost 5 bases, and 15 bases lay between the germline ends. The CDR3 runs to 14 residues. CDR3 in amino acids: CASSYRQKQYGYTF. CDR3 DNA: TGTGCCAGTAGTTATCGACAGAAGCAATATGGCTACACCTTC.

The chain couples TRBV13 to TRBJ2-7; 7 nucleotides match TRBD1. The ends lost 5 bases at V and 6 bases at J; junction bases unmatched: 16. Per the germline V gene, CDR1 is PRHDT and CDR2 is FYEKMQ (reference sequence). This CDR3 contains 16 residues. The CDR3 DNA reads TGTGCCAGCAGCCGCCTCTTAGGGACAGTGGATGGCGAGCAGTACTTC. Protein product: CASSRLLGTVDGEQYF.

This chain links TRBV5-4 with TRBJ1-1, with D perhaps matching TRBD1 (6 bases). The V gene lost 4 bases and the J gene lost 4 bases, with 11 bases spanning the gap. CDR1 is SGHNT, CDR2 YYREEE, per germline (reference sequence). The CDR3 has 13 amino acids. CDR3 coding DNA: TGTGCCAGCAGCCTACAGGGTTCCACTGAAGCTTTCTTT. It is translated as CASSLQGSTEAFF.

This chain uses TRBV2 with TRBJ2-3; 9 bases are a match to TRBD2. This CDR3 contains 17 residues. Germline CDR1 is SNHLY and CDR2 is FYNNEI. V lost 1 base, J lost 0 bases, and 5 bases stayed unmatched. Here the CDR3 DNA reads TGTGCCAGCAGTGAAGGGCTAGCGGGGATTAGCACAGATACGCAGTATTTT. Its protein is CASSEGLAGISTDTQYF. Looking up the rest from reference TRBV2 and TRBJ2-3 gives the full variable domain: EPEVTQTPSHQVTQMGQEVILRCVPISNHLYFYWYRQILGQKVEFLVSFYNNEISEKSEIFDDQFSVERPDGSNFTLKIRSTKLEDSAMYFCASSEGLAGISTDTQYFGPGTRLTVL.

The chain couples TRBV4-1 to TRBJ1-1; D is ambiguous. With 4 bases removed from V and 4 bases from J, the gap between germline ends came to 19 bases. The germline gives CDR1 MGHRA, CDR2 YSYEKL. The CDR3 is 16 residues long. The CDR3, as DNA: TGCGCCAGCAGCCCAATTTTCACACGGGTTGGCACTGAAGCTTTCTTT. Encoded protein: CASSPIFTRVGTEAFF.

This sequence joins TRBV5-1 and TRBJ2-5, with D uncertain. Trimming shortened V by 0 bases and J by 3 bases, and 9 bases separated the two germline ends. Germline V CDR1 and CDR2: SGHRS, YFSETQ. The CDR3 covers 14 residues. CDR3 protein: CASSLDSLKETQYF. The CDR3 region has the DNA TGCGCCAGCAGCTTGGATTCGCTAAAAGAGACCCAGTACTTC.

The chain recombines TRBV7-3 with TRBJ2-3, with D perhaps matching TRBD2 (6 bases). The germline CDR1 and CDR2 sequences are SGHTA and FQGTGA. V lost 4 bases to trimming and J lost 2 bases, with 19 bases between them. There are 17 residues in the CDR3. The CDR3 loop reads CASSSGGALGPTDTQYF. The CDR3 nucleotides read TGTGCCAGCAGCTCGGGCGGGGCTCTCGGACCCACAGATACGCAGTATTTT.

J is TRBJ1-2 and V is TRBV10-2; maybe TRBD1 (5 bases). Trimming took 9 bases from V and 8 from J, leaving 13 bases between them. In germline, CDR1 is WSHSY, CDR2 SAAADI. The CDR3 is made up of 11 amino acids. In DNA, the CDR3 is TGCGCCAGTCGACAGAGCGTGGGCTACACCTTC. This translates into CASRQSVGYTF.

The gene calls are TRBV7-8 and TRBJ1-6; no clear D gene. The CDR3 contains 14 residues. Germline CDR1 reads SGHVS; CDR2 reads FQNEAQ. V gave up 0 bases and J gave up 7 bases, with 7 bases separating them. The CDR3 here is CASSLAVGNSPLHF. In nucleotides, the CDR3 is TGTGCCAGCAGCTTAGCAGTTGGCAATTCACCCCTCCACTTT. The variable domain in full, with the rest retrieved from reference TRBV7-8 and TRBJ1-6, is GAGVSQSPRYKVAKRGQDVALRCDPISGHVSLFWYQQALGQGPEFLTYFQNEAQLDKSGLPSDRFFAERPEGSVSTLKIQRTQQEDSAVYLCASSLAVGNSPLHFGNGTRLTVT.

The genes are TRBV6-5 and TRBJ2-1, with D uncertain. V shed 5 bases and J shed 3 bases, with 8 bases lying between them. Germline assignment: CDR1 MNHEY and CDR2 SVGAGI. The CDR3 is 13 residues long. In DNA form, the CDR3 reads TGTGCCAGCAGTGGAGCTAACTACAATGAGCAGTTCTTC. Protein: CASSGANYNEQFF.

The chain joins TRBV7-3 to TRBJ2-5; D gene ambiguous. Germline assignment: CDR1 SGHTA and CDR2 FQGTGA. The CDR3 sequence is 13 residues long. V was trimmed by 0 bases and J by 5 bases, leaving 7 bases between them. Written as DNA, the CDR3 is TGTGCCAGCAGCTTAACTTCTCTGGAGACCCAGTACTTC. This sequence encodes CASSLTSLETQYF. The complete variable domain, with remaining parts taken from reference TRBV7-3 and TRBJ2-5, reads GAGVSQTPSNKVTEKGKYVELRCDPISGHTALYWYRQSLGQGPEFLIYFQGTGAADDSGLPNDRFFAVRPEGSVSTLKIQRTERGDSAVYLCASSLTSLETQYFGPGTRLLVL.

The CDR3 DNA is TGTGCCAGCAGCGTAGATCAGGGGCTTGCTAATTCACCCCTCCACTTT. It specifies CASSVDQGLANSPLHF. J is TRBJ1-6 and V is TRBV9; maybe TRBD1 (6 bases). The CDR3 length is 16 residues. V lost 0 bases to trimming and J lost 6 bases, with 13 bases between them. In germline, CDR1 is SGDLS, CDR2 YYNGEE.

This clone occurred once. V usage is TRBV18 and J usage is TRBJ2-2, with 10 bases identical to TRBD1. The CDR3 covers 15 residues. Germline V gene data show CDR1 as KGHSH and CDR2 as LQKENI. After removal of 3 bases from V and 6 bases from J, the junction contained 4 bases not matched to a gene. CDR3 nucleotide sequence: TGTGCCAGCTCACCGACAGGGGGCGAGGCCGGGGAGCTGTTTTTT. Amino acids: CASSPTGGEAGELFF.

The chain carries TRBV7-9 and TRBJ2-5; TRBD1 agrees at 11 bases. The end of the DNA aligns better with TRBJ2-7, so the J call may be wrong. The CDR3 is made up of 17 amino acids. Germline-derived CDR1 and CDR2 are SEHNR and FQNEAQ (reference sequence). CDR3 sequence reads: CASSSPGTGGTAYEQYF. DNA for the CDR3: TGTGCCAGCAGCTCACCCGGGACAGGGGGGACAGCCTACGAGCAGTACTTC.

The V gene is TRBV18, the J gene TRBJ2-5; 8 nucleotides line up with TRBD1. Losses at the gene ends were 3 bases for V and 4 bases for J; bases not matched to a gene: 7. Germline loops: CDR1 KGHSH, CDR2 LQKENI. This CDR3 has 15 amino acids. The CDR3 DNA is TGTGCCAGCTCACCTAGGACAGGGTCCTCAGAGACCCAGTACTTC. It yields the protein CASSPRTGSSETQYF.

The V call is TRBV7-3, the J call TRBJ2-3, with D possibly being TRBD1 (6 bases). Germline lookup yields CDR1 SGHTA and CDR2 FQGTGA. V was clipped by 5 bases and J by 2 bases, with 11 bases between them. This CDR3 is 14 amino acids long. CDR3: CASSAGTNTDTQYF. Here the CDR3 DNA reads TGTGCCAGCAGCGCCGGGACAAACACAGATACGCAGTATTTT. The full variable domain, its missing parts supplied by reference TRBV7-3 and TRBJ2-3, is GAGVSQTPSNKVTEKGKYVELRCDPISGHTALYWYRQSLGQGPEFLIYFQGTGAADDSGLPNDRFFAVRPEGSVSTLKIQRTERGDSAVYLCASSAGTNTDTQYFGPGTRLTVL.

This clone was seen only once. This sequence joins TRBV6-1 and TRBJ2-7; 11 bases agree with TRBD2. This CDR3 has 14 residues. V lost 5 bases to trimming and J lost 2 bases; unmatched junction nucleotides: 2. The germline CDR1 and CDR2 sequences are MNHNS and SASEGT. DNA of the CDR3: TGTGCCAGCAGTAGGACTAGCGGGCCCTACGAGCAGTACTTC. This codes for CASSRTSGPYEQYF.

The rearrangement joins TRBV19 to TRBJ2-7; perhaps TRBD2 as D (6 bases). The CDR3 spans 15 residues. V was cut by 5 bases and J by 0 bases, with 14 bases left in between. Germline loops: CDR1 LNHDA, CDR2 SQIVND (reference sequence). CDR3 sequence reads: CASSPRDSSSYEQYF. CDR3 in DNA: TGTGCCAGTAGTCCGCGGGACTCGAGCTCCTACGAGCAGTACTTC. The variable domain in full, completed from reference TRBV19 and TRBJ2-7, reads DGGITQSPKYLFRKEGQNVTLSCEQNLNHDAMYWYRQDPGQGLRLIYYSQIVNDFQKGDIAEGYSVSREKKESFPLTVTSAQKNPTAFYLCASSPRDSSSYEQYFGPGTRLTVT.

This rearrangement joins TRBV7-8 to TRBJ2-5; 10 nucleotides align to TRBD1. This CDR3 comprises 17 residues. Germline trimming cut 4 bases from V and 5 bases from J; bases unmatched to any gene: 13. Germline V gene sequence: CDR1 SGHVS, CDR2 FQNEAQ. CDR3 in amino acids: CASSSSGVGQGWETQYF. The CDR3 region has the DNA TGTGCCAGCAGCTCATCGGGGGTGGGACAGGGGTGGGAGACCCAGTACTTC.